This TCR beta chain was captured in a study of cytomegalovirus exposure and HLA in healthy donors (dated 2017 in TCRdb). As for the study more broadly: The 650 to 750 repertoires of the first cohort and the 95 to 150 validation repertoires were produced on the same platform, according to a later analysis. Along with the roughly 670-subject first cohort, a separate validation cohort of over 90 different subjects was used. High-throughput TCR immunosequencing, statistical association of individual TCRs with disease status, and machine learning were combined to predict cytomegalovirus infection status. The aim of the study was to test whether cataloging public T cell receptors could identify signatures of past pathogen exposure. Points the paper makes about the study in general: The authors suggested that the approach could potentially be generalized to other disease states and immunological phenotypes. All 120 or so repertoires were used to score co-occurrence in the validation cohort in a later analysis, because that analysis had no HLA typing for the cohort. A few of the identified cytomegalovirus-associated TCR beta chains were confirmed in vitro to be specific for cytomegalovirus antigens. In both the original and validation cohorts, the classifier was reported to diagnose cytomegalovirus status with high specificity and sensitivity. A total of 164 TCR beta chains were listed by the study as associated with cytomegalovirus. Most TCR sequences were observed very rarely across donors, whereas some public TCRs were present in many individuals. Of the cluster scores, roughly 95% were above 0 in a later analysis, which found that TCRs clustered in the first cohort also tended to co-occur in the roughly 130 validation repertoires.

To prepare the library, the immunoSEQ multiplex PCR assay was applied. From the authors' description of their analysis: To diagnose cytomegalovirus status from the catalog of TCR beta chain sequences, a statistical classification framework was built. As stored in TCRdb, this immuneACCESS dataset retains in-frame rearrangements with V and J assigned. A fraction of the clones does not appear; measured against another copy, unresolved V genes explain less than half of the discrepancy, and the remainder lacks a known reason. V, J and clone size were drawn from that table, and D and trimming were deduced from the DNA. The sample profile shows tens of thousands of clones; approximately 94% of them were found once. The top ten constitute approximately 1.5% of the sample. The donors belonged to the validation cohort of about 130 subjects, which was separate from the approximately 610-subject first cohort.

As regards this clone: The clone's antigen remains unknown. Per-base qualities were not stored, and no clone one base away is much larger.

A distance of 5 bases separates the germline ends of V and J, which lose 2 bases and 3 bases respectively. CDR1 and CDR2 (MNHNY, SVGAGI) derive from the germline V gene (reference sequence). CDR3 length: 12 amino acids, cysteine to phenylalanine. CDR3 DNA is the only sequence kept; it has 36 bases, read in frame from the first base. Source material: PBMCs. The TCR originated in a young man in good health and CMV-seropositive. Recombination joined TRBV6-6 with TRBJ2-7; too little of a D gene remains to name it. At the DNA level, the sequence is TGTGCCAGCAGTTACCGGAGCTACGAGCAGTACTTC. Translated, it reads CASSYRSYEQYF.